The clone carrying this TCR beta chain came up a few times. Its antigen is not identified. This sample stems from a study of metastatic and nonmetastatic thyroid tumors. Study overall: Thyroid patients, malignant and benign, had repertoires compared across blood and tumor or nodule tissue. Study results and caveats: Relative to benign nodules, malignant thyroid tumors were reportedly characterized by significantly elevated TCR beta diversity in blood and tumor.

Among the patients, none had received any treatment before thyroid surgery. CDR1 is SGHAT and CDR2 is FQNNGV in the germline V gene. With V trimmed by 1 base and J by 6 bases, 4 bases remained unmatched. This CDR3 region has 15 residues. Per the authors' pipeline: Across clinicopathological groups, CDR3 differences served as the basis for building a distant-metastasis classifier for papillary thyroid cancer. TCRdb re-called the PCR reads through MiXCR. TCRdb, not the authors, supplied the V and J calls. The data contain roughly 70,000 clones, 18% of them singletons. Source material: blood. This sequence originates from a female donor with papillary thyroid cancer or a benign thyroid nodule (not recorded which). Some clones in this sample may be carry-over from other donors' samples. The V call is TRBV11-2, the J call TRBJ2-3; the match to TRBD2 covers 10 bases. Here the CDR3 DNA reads TGTGCCAGCAGCTTAGTGTCTAGCGGGAGCGATACGCAGTATTTT. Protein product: CASSLVSSGSDTQYF.